This TCR beta chain was retrieved from a study of T cell repertoires in cytomegalovirus infection (dated by TCRdb to about 2019). Broadly, across the study: The peptide stimulations were aimed at well-studied HLA-B-restricted epitopes as well as recently identified HLA-C-restricted CMV epitopes, whose presentation resists viral immunomodulation. Donor HLA type was relevant to the analysis, as public TCR beta signatures indicated carriage of CMV infection together with the matching HLA type. What the research found in general, with its limitations: The ex vivo response was dominated by HLA-C-restricted CMV-specific TCR beta clonotypes, and the single most frequent clonotype in two of eight donors was supplied by these HLA-C-restricted clonotypes. In both this cohort and an independent roughly 400-donor cohort, the cumulative frequency of public TCR beta family members distinguished carriers of CMV infection plus the relevant HLA type.

Measured from the cysteine to the phenylalanine, the CDR3 is 16 residues long. Of the read, only the CDR3 DNA is kept; its 48 bases are in frame from base 1. The germline V gene supplies CDR1 SQVTM and CDR2 ANQGSEA. Compared with germline, V lacks 4 bases and J lacks 0 bases; bases without a gene match: 5. In light of the paper, this sample's treatment or condition label describes: in vitro stimulation with specific CMV peptide epitopes to enrich CMV-specific T cells. Sequencing was performed on an Illumina HiSeq 1500. TCRdb applied fastp at Q25 and MiXCR to the public reads, then kept only in-frame beta chains. A single entry per CDR3 protein holds the most common genes and DNA from its merged rows. In this sample the table shows approximately 260,000 distinct CDR3 sequences, approximately 22% of which occur a single time. Roughly 20% of the sample is in the top ten clones. Note on this clonotype: Its target antigen remains unknown. No base quality information exists; no much larger clone differs at one position.

Here the chain combines TRBV29-1 and TRBJ2-1, with 11 central nucleotides matching TRBD2. Source: cultured PBMCs, taken from culture after CMV antigen stimulation. This clonotype was sampled from a human donor in good health (CMV status not recorded). Some clones in this sample may be carry-over from other donors' samples. CDR3 protein: CSVAGTSGFSYNEQFF. The bases read TGCAGCGTTGCCGGGACTAGCGGTTTCTCCTACAATGAGCAGTTCTTC.